The next 2 T cell receptor beta chains were all read from a single sample in a study of technical replicates of blood from a few donors. Method: immunoSEQ multiplex PCR; TCRdb's copy keeps in-frame clones and lacks some. Found here are around 74,000 clones, 86% of them singletons; the top ten hold about 5.1%. Sequencing used PBMCs. These receptors came from a human donor in good health. Some clones in this sample may be carry-over from other donors' samples.

The chain recombines TRBV6-4 with TRBJ1-4, with D possibly TRBD1 on 6 matching bases. The CDR3 runs 16 residues. CDR1 and CDR2 (germline): MRHNA, SNTAGT. V lost 4 bases to trimming and J lost 0 bases, with 12 bases between them. The CDR3, as DNA: TGTGCCAGCAGTGTTGTGTGGACAGCAACTAATGAAAAACTGTTTTTT. Its protein product is CASSVVWTATNEKLFF.

V usage is TRBV2 and J usage is TRBJ1-5; unclear D gene. Germline V CDR1 and CDR2: SNHLY, FYNNEI. The CDR3 loop spans 15 amino acids. V lost 0 bases, J lost 2 bases, and 8 bases lay in between. Here the CDR3 reads CASSEARRGNQPQHF. Here the CDR3 DNA reads TGTGCCAGCAGTGAAGCCAGGAGGGGCAATCAGCCCCAGCATTTT.